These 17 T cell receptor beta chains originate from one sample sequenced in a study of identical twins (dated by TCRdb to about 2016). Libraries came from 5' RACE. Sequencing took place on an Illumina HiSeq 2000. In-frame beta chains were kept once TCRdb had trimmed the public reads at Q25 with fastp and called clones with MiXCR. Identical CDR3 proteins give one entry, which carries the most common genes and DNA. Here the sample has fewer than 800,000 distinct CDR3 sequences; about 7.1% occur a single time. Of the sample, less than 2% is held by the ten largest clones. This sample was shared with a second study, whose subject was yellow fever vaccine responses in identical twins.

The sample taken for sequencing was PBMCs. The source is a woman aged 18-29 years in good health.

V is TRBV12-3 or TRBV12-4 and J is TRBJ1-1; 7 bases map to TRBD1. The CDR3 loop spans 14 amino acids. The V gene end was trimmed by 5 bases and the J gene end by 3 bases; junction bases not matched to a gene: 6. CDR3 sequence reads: CASSVNRGYTEAFF. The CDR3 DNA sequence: TGTGCCAGCAGTGTCAACAGGGGTTACACTGAAGCTTTCTTT.

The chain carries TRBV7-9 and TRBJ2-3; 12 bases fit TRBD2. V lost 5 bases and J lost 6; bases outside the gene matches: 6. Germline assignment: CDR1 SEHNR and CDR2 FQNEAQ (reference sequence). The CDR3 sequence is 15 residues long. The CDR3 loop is CASSPSGRAGDTQYF. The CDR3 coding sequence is TGTGCCAGCAGCCCTAGCGGGAGGGCCGGCGATACGCAGTATTTT.

The CDR3 protein is CASSLIRGGADTQYF. CDR3 nucleotide sequence: TGTGCCAGCAGTTTAATCCGGGGAGGCGCAGATACGCAGTATTTT. The V and J genes are TRBV27 and TRBJ2-3; weak D call: TRBD2 (6 bases). The CDR3 runs to 15 residues. V was cut by 2 bases and J by 4 bases, with 13 bases left in between. CDR1 is MNHEY, CDR2 SMNVEV, per germline (reference sequence).

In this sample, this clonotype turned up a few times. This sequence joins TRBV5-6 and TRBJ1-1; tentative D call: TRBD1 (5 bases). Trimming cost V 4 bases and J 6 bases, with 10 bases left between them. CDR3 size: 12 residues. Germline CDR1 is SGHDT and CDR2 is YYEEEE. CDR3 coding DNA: TGTGCCAGCAGCGTTGGGACGGCTGAAGCTTTCTTT. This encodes CASSVGTAEAFF.

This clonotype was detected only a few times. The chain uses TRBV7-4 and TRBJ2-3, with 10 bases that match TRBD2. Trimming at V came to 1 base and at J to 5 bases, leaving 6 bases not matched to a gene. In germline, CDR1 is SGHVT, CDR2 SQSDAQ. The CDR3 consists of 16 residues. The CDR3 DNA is TGTGCCAGCAGCTTAGGAACTAGCGGGATTGGAGATACGCAGTATTTT. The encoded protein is CASSLGTSGIGDTQYF.

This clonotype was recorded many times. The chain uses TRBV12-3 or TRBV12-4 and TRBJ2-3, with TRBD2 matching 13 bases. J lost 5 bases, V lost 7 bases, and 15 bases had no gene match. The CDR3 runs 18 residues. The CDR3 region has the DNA TGTGCCAGCACCGACGGAGCGACTAGCGGGAGGTCGGGAGATACGCAGTATTTT. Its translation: CASTDGATSGRSGDTQYF.

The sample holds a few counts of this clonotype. CDR3 DNA: TGCGCCAGCAGCTCGAAGATAACTAGCGGGAGGGCGGATGAGCAGTTCTTC. Translated, it gives CASSSKITSGRADEQFF. The V and J genes are TRBV5-1 and TRBJ2-1, with 13 bases aligning to TRBD2. CDR3 length: 17 residues. V shed 3 bases, J shed 8 bases, and the junction held 11 bases outside the gene matches. Germline V gene data show CDR1 as SGHRS and CDR2 as YFSETQ.

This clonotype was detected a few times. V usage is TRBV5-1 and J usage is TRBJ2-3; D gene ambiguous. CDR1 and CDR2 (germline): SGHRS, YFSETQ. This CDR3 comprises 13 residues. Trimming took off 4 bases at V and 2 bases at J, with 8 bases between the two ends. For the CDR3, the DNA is TGCGCCAGCAGCCCGTGGCCCACAGATACGCAGTATTTT. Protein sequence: CASSPWPTDTQYF.

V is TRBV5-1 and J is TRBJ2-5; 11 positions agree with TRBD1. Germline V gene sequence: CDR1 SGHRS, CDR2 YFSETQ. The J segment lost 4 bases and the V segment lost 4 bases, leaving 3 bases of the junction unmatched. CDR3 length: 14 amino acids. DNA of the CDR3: TGCGCCAGCAGCCCTGGACAGGGGGCAGAGACCCAGTACTTC. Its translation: CASSPGQGAETQYF.

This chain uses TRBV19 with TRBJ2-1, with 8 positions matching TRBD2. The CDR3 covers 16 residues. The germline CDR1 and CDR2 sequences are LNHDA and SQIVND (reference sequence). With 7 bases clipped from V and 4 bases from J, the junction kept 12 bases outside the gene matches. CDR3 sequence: CASNIPGLGGYNEQFF. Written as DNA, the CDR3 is TGTGCCAGTAATATTCCGGGACTAGGAGGGTACAATGAGCAGTTCTTC. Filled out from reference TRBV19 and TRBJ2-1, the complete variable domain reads DGGITQSPKYLFRKEGQNVTLSCEQNLNHDAMYWYRQDPGQGLRLIYYSQIVNDFQKGDIAEGYSVSREKKESFPLTVTSAQKNPTAFYLCASNIPGLGGYNEQFFGPGTRLTVL.

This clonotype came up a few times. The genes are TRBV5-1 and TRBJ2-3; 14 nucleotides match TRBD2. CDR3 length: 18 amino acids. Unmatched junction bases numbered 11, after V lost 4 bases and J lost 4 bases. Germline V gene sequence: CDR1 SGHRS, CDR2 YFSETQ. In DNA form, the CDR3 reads TGCGCCAGCAGCACTCCCACCGGGACTAGCGGGGGAGCAGATACGCAGTATTTT. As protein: CASSTPTGTSGGADTQYF.

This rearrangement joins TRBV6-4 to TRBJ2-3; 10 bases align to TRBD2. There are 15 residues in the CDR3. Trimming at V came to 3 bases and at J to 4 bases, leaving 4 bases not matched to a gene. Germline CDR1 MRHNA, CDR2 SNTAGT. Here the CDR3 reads CASSESGGAPDTQYF. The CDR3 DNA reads TGTGCCAGCAGTGAAAGCGGGGGGGCCCCAGATACGCAGTATTTT.

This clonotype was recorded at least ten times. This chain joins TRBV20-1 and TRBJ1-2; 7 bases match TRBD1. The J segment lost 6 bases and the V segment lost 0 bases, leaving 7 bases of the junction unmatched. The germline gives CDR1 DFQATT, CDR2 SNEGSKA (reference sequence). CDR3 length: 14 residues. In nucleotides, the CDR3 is TGCAGTGCTAGAGAGACAGGGTTTGGTAATGGCTACACCTTC. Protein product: CSARETGFGNGYTF.

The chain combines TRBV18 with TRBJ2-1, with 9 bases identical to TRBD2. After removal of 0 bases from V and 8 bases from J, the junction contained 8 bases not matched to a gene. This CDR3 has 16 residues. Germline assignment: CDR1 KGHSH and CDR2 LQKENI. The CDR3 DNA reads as TGTGCCAGCTCACCACCGTCGGGCGGGAGGGCTGATGAGCAGTTCTTC. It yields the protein CASSPPSGGRADEQFF.

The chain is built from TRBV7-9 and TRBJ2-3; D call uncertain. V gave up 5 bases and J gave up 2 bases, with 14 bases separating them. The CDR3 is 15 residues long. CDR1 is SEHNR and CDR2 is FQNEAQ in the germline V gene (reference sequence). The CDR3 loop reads CASSPWAEITDTQYF. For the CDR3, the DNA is TGTGCCAGCAGCCCCTGGGCTGAAATCACAGATACGCAGTATTTT.

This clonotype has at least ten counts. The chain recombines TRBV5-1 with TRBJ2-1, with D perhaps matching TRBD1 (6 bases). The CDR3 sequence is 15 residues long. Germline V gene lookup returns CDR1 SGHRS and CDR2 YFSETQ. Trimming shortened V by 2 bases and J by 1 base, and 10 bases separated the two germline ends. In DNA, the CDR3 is TGCGCCAGCAGCTTATTCCAGGGGTCCTACAATGAGCAGTTCTTC. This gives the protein CASSLFQGSYNEQFF.

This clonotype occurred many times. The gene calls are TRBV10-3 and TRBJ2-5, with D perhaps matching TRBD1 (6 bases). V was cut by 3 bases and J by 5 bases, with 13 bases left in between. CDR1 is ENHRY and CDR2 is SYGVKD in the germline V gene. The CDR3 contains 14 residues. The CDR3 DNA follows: TGTGCCATCAGTGAATCAACAGGGTTGGAGACCCAGTACTTC. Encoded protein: CAISESTGLETQYF.